Below are 23 T cell receptor beta chains sequenced from a single sample in a study of blood T cell repertoires in COVID-19. Method: immunoSEQ multiplex PCR; TCRdb's copy keeps in-frame clones and lacks some. The data show roughly 69,000 clones, about 90% seen once. The sequenced material came from peripheral blood. The receptors come from a human donor in a cohort sampled during active COVID-19.

This clone was picked up a small number of times. This chain joins TRBV2 and TRBJ1-5; D might be TRBD1 (5 bases). Germline CDR1 and CDR2: SNHLY and FYNNEI. The CDR3 length is 16 residues. V was trimmed by 6 bases and J by 0 bases, leaving 15 bases between them. The CDR3 reads CASSYRFPDSNQPQHF. The DNA of the CDR3 is TGTGCCAGCAGCTACAGGTTTCCCGATAGCAATCAGCCCCAGCATTTT.

The V gene is TRBV28, the J gene TRBJ2-1, with D unclear. The CDR3 spans 11 residues. CDR1 and CDR2 from the germline V gene are MDHEN and SYDVKM. Trimming left V 3 bases short and J 7 bases short, with 4 bases between. The CDR3 region is CASSFRNEQFF. In DNA, the CDR3 is TGTGCCAGCAGTTTTCGTAATGAGCAGTTCTTC.

J is TRBJ2-7 and V is TRBV19; 12 bases match TRBD1. Trimming removed 5 bases from V and 0 bases from J; junction bases left unmatched: 17. CDR3 length: 20 amino acids. Germline values: CDR1 LNHDA, CDR2 SQIVND (reference sequence). CDR3 amino acids: CASSPQIRDRGRPGSYEQYF. CDR3 DNA sequence: TGTGCCAGTAGTCCCCAAATCCGGGACAGGGGGCGCCCCGGCTCCTACGAGCAGTACTTC.

This chain connects TRBV25-1 to TRBJ1-2; the D gene is possibly TRBD1 (6 bases). V dropped 3 bases and J dropped 2 bases, with 16 bases sitting between them. CDR3 length: 16 amino acids. In germline, CDR1 is MGHDK, CDR2 SYGVNS. This CDR3 reads CASSDIQGLGNYGYTF. CDR3 in DNA: TGTGCCAGCAGTGACATACAGGGCTTAGGGAACTATGGCTACACCTTC.

This clone was detected only a few times. V and J are TRBV5-6 and TRBJ2-1, with 8 bases lining up with TRBD2. The V gene end was trimmed by 1 base and the J gene end by 9 bases; junction bases not matched to a gene: 3. The length of the CDR3 is 13 residues. CDR1 SGHDT and CDR2 YYEEEE come from the germline V gene. This chain's CDR3 is CASSLRLAGEQFF. CDR3 DNA sequence: TGTGCCAGCAGCTTGAGGCTAGCGGGTGAGCAGTTCTTC.

The chain uses TRBV5-1 and TRBJ2-5; D might be TRBD1 (5 bases). The CDR3 contains 16 residues. V shed 5 bases and J shed 4 bases, with 21 bases lying between them. CDR1 and CDR2 from the germline V gene are SGHRS and YFSETQ. In nucleotides, the CDR3 is TGCGCCAGCAGTCTTCAGAGCCAGGGTGCAGGAGAGACCCAGTACTTC. It translates to CASSLQSQGAGETQYF.

This chain uses TRBV19 with TRBJ1-2; D is unclear. Germline lookup yields CDR1 LNHDA and CDR2 SQIVND (reference sequence). Trimming shortened V by 0 bases and J by 4 bases, and 12 bases separated the two germline ends. The CDR3 consists of 15 residues. The CDR3 protein is CASSIDQTAGYGYTF. In DNA, the CDR3 is TGTGCCAGTAGTATAGACCAGACGGCAGGCTATGGCTACACCTTC.

CDR3 loop: CASSPDSGVGNQPQHF. The CDR3 nucleotides are TGTGCCAGCAGTCCCGACAGCGGGGTAGGCAATCAGCCCCAGCATTTT. V and J are TRBV2 and TRBJ1-5; possibly TRBD1 for D (5 bases). The germline V and J ends were trimmed by 5 bases and 2 bases, with 16 bases remaining between them. Germline V CDR1 and CDR2: SNHLY, FYNNEI. This CDR3 contains 16 residues.

V is TRBV6-6 and J is TRBJ1-1, with D unclear. V lost 6 bases, J lost 1 base, and 18 bases lay in between. Looked up from germline, CDR1 is MNHNY and CDR2 is SVGAGI (reference sequence). The CDR3 runs to 16 residues. This chain's CDR3 is CASRRLGAAQNTEAFF. For the CDR3, the DNA is TGTGCCAGCAGGAGACTTGGAGCAGCCCAGAACACTGAAGCTTTCTTT.

The DNA for the CDR3 is TGTGCCAGTAGTGTAATCGGACAGATTAACTATGGCTACACCTTC. Its protein product is CASSVIGQINYGYTF. The genes are TRBV19 and TRBJ1-2, with D possibly being TRBD1 (6 bases). The germline V gene has CDR1 LNHDA and CDR2 SQIVND (reference sequence). The CDR3 is made up of 15 amino acids. V lost 5 bases and J lost 1, with 14 bases in between. Combining the CDR3 with reference TRBV19 and TRBJ1-2 gives the whole variable domain DGGITQSPKYLFRKEGQNVTLSCEQNLNHDAMYWYRQDPGQGLRLIYYSQIVNDFQKGDIAEGYSVSREKKESFPLTVTSAQKNPTAFYLCASSVIGQINYGYTFGSGTRLTVV.

This chain uses TRBV5-4 with TRBJ2-2; weak D call: TRBD1 (5 bases). V gave up 4 bases and J gave up 0 bases, with 7 bases separating them. The germline gives CDR1 SGHNT, CDR2 YYREEE (reference sequence). The CDR3 has 14 residues. The CDR3 loop reads CASSGQANTGELFF. CDR3 DNA sequence: TGTGCCAGCAGCGGACAAGCGAACACCGGGGAGCTGTTTTTT.

This rearrangement joins TRBV5-1 to TRBJ1-1; 9 bases agree with TRBD1. With V trimmed by 4 bases and J by 5 bases, 9 bases remained unmatched. The CDR3 loop spans 15 amino acids. CDR1 is SGHRS, CDR2 YFSETQ, per germline. The CDR3: CASSPGQGRGTEAFF. Written as DNA, the CDR3 is TGCGCCAGCAGCCCGGGACAGGGAAGAGGGACTGAAGCTTTCTTT.

The chain uses TRBV28 and TRBJ1-2, with D perhaps TRBD1 (5 bases). The CDR3 covers 14 residues. CDR1 and CDR2 from the germline V gene are MDHEN and SYDVKM. Deletions cut 5 bases from V and 4 bases from J, with 14 bases between. CDR3 region: CASSDQQAIYGYTF. Written as DNA, the CDR3 is TGTGCCAGCAGTGACCAACAGGCGATCTATGGCTACACCTTC.

The chain links TRBV5-5 to TRBJ1-2; D is unresolved. The CDR3 covers 15 residues. The V gene's germline CDR1 is SGHKS and CDR2 YYEKEE (reference sequence). V dropped 5 bases and J dropped 4 bases, with 18 bases sitting between them. The CDR3 nucleotides are TGTGCCAGCAGGCCCCAGAGCGCACTCGTCTATGGCTACACCTTC. Its protein is CASRPQSALVYGYTF.

This clone has a handful of counts. The chain recombines TRBV5-6 with TRBJ1-6; D remains ambiguous. The V end was cut by 2 bases, the J end by 5 bases, with 11 bases between. Germline CDR1 and CDR2: SGHDT and YYEEEE. The CDR3 has 15 amino acids. CDR3 sequence: CASSFGRKNNSPLHF. CDR3 bases: TGTGCCAGCAGCTTTGGCAGAAAAAATAATTCACCCCTCCACTTT.

The V and J genes are TRBV5-4 and TRBJ2-3; D perhaps matches TRBD1 (5 bases). This CDR3 has 13 residues. V was cut by 4 bases and J by 6 bases, with 12 bases left in between. Germline lookup yields CDR1 SGHNT and CDR2 YYREEE (reference sequence). The CDR3 reads CASSGSPGDTQYF. Here the CDR3 DNA reads TGTGCCAGCAGCGGCAGCCCAGGGGATACGCAGTATTTT.

This clone has just a few counts. This chain joins TRBV18 and TRBJ1-1; 7 bases align to TRBD1. The CDR3 covers 13 residues. CDR1 is KGHSH, CDR2 LQKENI, per germline. V lost 1 base to trimming and J lost 7 bases; unmatched junction nucleotides: 3. CDR3 nucleotides: TGTGCCAGCTCACCACTTACAGGGGATGAAGCTTTCTTT. It specifies CASSPLTGDEAFF.

The V call is TRBV11-2, the J call TRBJ1-2; D call uncertain. V gave up 5 bases and J gave up 6 bases, with 19 bases separating them. The CDR3 contains 15 residues. The germline CDR1 and CDR2 sequences are SGHAT and FQNNGV. For the CDR3, the DNA is TGTGCCAGCAGCCCGAGGGCAACGCCCAGAGATGGCTACACCTTC. Translation gives CASSPRATPRDGYTF. The full variable domain, completed using reference TRBV11-2 and TRBJ1-2, is EAGVAQSPRYKIIEKRQSVAFWCNPISGHATLYWYQQILGQGPKLLIQFQNNGVVDDSQLPKDRFSAERLKGVDSTLKIQPAKLEDSAVYLCASSPRATPRDGYTFGSGTRLTVV.

This clone appeared a few times. The J gene is TRBJ2-7, the V gene TRBV21-1; no DNA check was done on the table's D call, TRBD1. TRBV21-1 is a documented pseudogene. The CDR3 has 19 residues. The CDR3 DNA reads TGTGCCAGCAGCAAAAGGCACACGGTAGGGGGAGAATCCTCCTACGAGCAGTACTTC. Protein: CASSKRHTVGGESSYEQYF.

The V and J genes are TRBV5-1 and TRBJ2-3, with D possibly being TRBD2 (6 bases). CDR1 is SGHRS and CDR2 is YFSETQ in the germline V gene. This CDR3 has 16 amino acids. The V gene lost 7 bases and the J gene lost 1 base, with 19 bases spanning the gap. The CDR3 DNA sequence: TGCGCCAGCGGGTCTGGGGCTAGCGCCGGCACAGATACGCAGTATTTT. This translates into CASGSGASAGTDTQYF.

The chain employs TRBV11-2 and TRBJ2-7, with D tentatively TRBD1 (6 bases). Deletions cut 1 base from V and 0 bases from J, with 13 bases between. The CDR3 totals 16 residues. Germline loops: CDR1 SGHAT, CDR2 FQNNGV. Here the CDR3 reads CASSLAGGSSSYEQYF. The CDR3 region has the DNA TGTGCCAGCAGCTTAGCTGGGGGCTCAAGCTCCTACGAGCAGTACTTC.

This chain uses TRBV5-1 with TRBJ2-5; 13 nucleotides align to TRBD2. The CDR3 is 16 residues long. Losses at the gene ends were 4 bases for V and 4 bases for J; bases not matched to a gene: 7. Germline values: CDR1 SGHRS, CDR2 YFSETQ. The CDR3 bases are TGCGCCAGCAGCAAAGGGGGACTAGCGGGGCCAGAGACCCAGTACTTC. This gives the protein CASSKGGLAGPETQYF. Combining the CDR3 with reference TRBV5-1 and TRBJ2-5 gives the whole variable domain KAGVTQTPRYLIKTRGQQVTLSCSPISGHRSVSWYQQTPGQGLQFLFEYFSETQRNKGNFPGRFSGRQFSNSRSEMNVSTLELGDSALYLCASSKGGLAGPETQYFGPGTRLLVL.

The gene calls are TRBV15 and TRBJ2-1, with D possibly matching TRBD1 (6 bases). Germline V gives CDR1 LNHNV, CDR2 YYDKDF (reference sequence). Trimming took off 1 base at V and 0 bases at J, with 13 bases between the two ends. CDR3 size: 17 residues. The CDR3 region is CATSRALGQSSYNEQFF. The CDR3 nucleotides read TGTGCCACCAGCAGAGCCCTCGGACAGAGCTCCTACAATGAGCAGTTCTTC.